This TCR beta chain was identified during a study of T cell responses to AZD1222 COVID-19 vaccine. General observations from the study: Baseline serostatus was positive in only a handful of AZD1222 recipients. Across spike, vaccine-associated CD4 TCRs were found, dominant at 160-218 and 743-854.

Germline lookup yields CDR1 SGHKS and CDR2 YYEKEE (reference sequence). J lost 0 bases, V lost 5 bases, and 2 bases had no gene match. The CDR3 is made up of 14 amino acids. As for this clone: The antigen remains unidentified.

Only in-frame clones appear in the TCRdb table, and some are missing; sequencing was by immunoSEQ multiplex PCR. The repertoire holds around 150,000 clones, approximately 91% seen once, with about 1.9% in the top ten. The sequencing used peripheral blood, collected 28 days after the second AZD1222 dose. V gene TRBV5-5 combines with J gene TRBJ1-2; 9 bases fit TRBD1. This clonotype originated in an adult who received the AZD1222 COVID-19 vaccine. The CDR3 coding sequence is TGTGCCAGCAGTCGGGACAGGGCTAACTATGGCTACACCTTC. Amino acids: CASSRDRANYGYTF.